Below, one T cell receptor (beta chain) is given with its context. What it recognizes is unknown. This specimen belongs to a study of cytomegalovirus exposure and HLA in healthy donors. V was pared by 5 bases and J by 2 bases, with 15 bases between. CDR3 length: 15 residues. Germline CDR1 reads LNHDA; CDR2 reads SQIVND (reference sequence). Both 60 Vbeta primers and 13 Jbeta primers went into the PCR. Data came from immunoSEQ multiplex PCR; TCRdb stores just in-frame clones and leaves some out. The repertoire table contains roughly 62,000 clones. Findings and caveats of the study: The study flagged approximately 180 TCR beta chains as cytomegalovirus-associated. In an earlier analysis, most TCR beta V segments were productive about 87% or about 30% of the time. Among the most significant clusters, several appeared linked to common viral pathogens in a later analysis. Excluded: some indistinguishable V segments such as TRBV6-2 and TRBV6-3.

The sample comprised PBMCs. The chain uses TRBV19 and TRBJ1-1, with D possibly being TRBD1 (5 bases). The clonotype originates from a woman under 30 in good health and CMV-seronegative. The CDR3 DNA is TGTGCCAGTAGTCCCCTTCGACAGCGCAACACTGAAGCTTTCTTT. Translating gives CASSPLRQRNTEAFF.